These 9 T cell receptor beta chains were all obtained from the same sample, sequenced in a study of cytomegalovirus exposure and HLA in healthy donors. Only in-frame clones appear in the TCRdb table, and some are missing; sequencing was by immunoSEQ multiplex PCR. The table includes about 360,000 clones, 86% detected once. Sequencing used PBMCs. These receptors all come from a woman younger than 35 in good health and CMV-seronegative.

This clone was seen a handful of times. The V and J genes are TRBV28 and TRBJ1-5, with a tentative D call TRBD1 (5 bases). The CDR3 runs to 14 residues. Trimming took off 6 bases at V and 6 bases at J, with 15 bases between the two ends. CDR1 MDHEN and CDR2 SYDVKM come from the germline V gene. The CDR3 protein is CASSLGGRVQPQHF. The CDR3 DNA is TGTGCCAGCAGCCTGGGGGGTCGGGTTCAGCCCCAGCATTTT.

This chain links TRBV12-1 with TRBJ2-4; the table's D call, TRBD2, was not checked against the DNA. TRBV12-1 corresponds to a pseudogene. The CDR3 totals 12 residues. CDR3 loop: CASSLSLTVQYF. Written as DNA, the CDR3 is TGTGCCAGCAGCTTATCATTGACTGTTCAGTACTTC.

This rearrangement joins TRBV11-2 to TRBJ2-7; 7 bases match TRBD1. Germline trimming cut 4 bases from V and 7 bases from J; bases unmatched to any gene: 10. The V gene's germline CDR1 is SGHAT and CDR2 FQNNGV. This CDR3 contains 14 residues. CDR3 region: CASSSQGVSGEQYF. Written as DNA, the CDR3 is TGTGCCAGCAGCTCCCAGGGGGTGTCGGGTGAGCAGTACTTC.

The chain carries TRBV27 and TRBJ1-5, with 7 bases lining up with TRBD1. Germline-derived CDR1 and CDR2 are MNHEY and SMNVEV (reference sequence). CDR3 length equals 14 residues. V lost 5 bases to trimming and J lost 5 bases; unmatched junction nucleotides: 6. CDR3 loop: CASSPDRLDQPQHF. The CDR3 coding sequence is TGTGCCAGCAGTCCGGACAGGTTAGATCAGCCCCAGCATTTT.

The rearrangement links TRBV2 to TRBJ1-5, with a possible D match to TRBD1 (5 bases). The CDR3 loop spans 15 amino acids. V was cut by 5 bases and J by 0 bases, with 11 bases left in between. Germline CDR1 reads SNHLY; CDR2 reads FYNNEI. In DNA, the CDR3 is TGTGCCAGCAGTCGACAGTTCCATAGCAATCAGCCCCAGCATTTT. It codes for CASSRQFHSNQPQHF.

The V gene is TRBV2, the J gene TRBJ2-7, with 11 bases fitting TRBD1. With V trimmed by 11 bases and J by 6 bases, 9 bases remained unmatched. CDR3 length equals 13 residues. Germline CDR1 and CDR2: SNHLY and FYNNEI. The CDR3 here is CAGGQGAIGEQYF. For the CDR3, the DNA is TGTGCCGGCGGACAGGGGGCGATCGGCGAGCAGTACTTC.

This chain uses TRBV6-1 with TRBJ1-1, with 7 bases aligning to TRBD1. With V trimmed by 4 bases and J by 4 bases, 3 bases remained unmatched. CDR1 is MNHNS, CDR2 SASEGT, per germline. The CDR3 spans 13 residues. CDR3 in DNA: TGTGCCAGCAGTGGGGACAGTCTCACTGAAGCTTTCTTT. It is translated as CASSGDSLTEAFF.

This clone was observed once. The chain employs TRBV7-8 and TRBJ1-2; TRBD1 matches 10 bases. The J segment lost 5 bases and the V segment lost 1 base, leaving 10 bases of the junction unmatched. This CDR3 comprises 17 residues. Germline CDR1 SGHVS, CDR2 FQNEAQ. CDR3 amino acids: CASSLVPRGGQGYGYTF. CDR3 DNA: TGTGCCAGCAGCTTAGTGCCGCGGGGGGGACAGGGGTATGGCTACACCTTC.

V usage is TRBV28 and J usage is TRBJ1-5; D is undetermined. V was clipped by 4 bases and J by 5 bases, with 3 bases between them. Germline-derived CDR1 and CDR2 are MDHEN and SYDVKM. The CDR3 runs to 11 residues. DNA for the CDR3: TGTGCCAGCAGTTCCGATCAGCCCCAGCATTTT. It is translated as CASSSDQPQHF.